A single sample gave rise to the 18 T cell receptor beta chains below, sequenced in a study of cytomegalovirus exposure and HLA in healthy donors. PCR amplification relied on 60 Vbeta primers (plus 13 Jbeta primers). Clones were read by immunoSEQ multiplex PCR, and TCRdb kept only the in-frame ones, dropping some. The repertoire holds 65,000 to 95,000 clones, around 77% seen once, with over 3% in the top ten. Sequencing was done on a sample of PBMCs. The receptors come from a man in his fifties in good health and CMV-seronegative.

This chain uses TRBV4-1 with TRBJ2-1; 7 nucleotides line up with TRBD2. CDR3 length equals 19 residues. Germline CDR1 is MGHRA and CDR2 is YSYEKL. The ends lost 2 bases at V and 0 bases at J; junction bases unmatched: 13. The CDR3 region is CASSQTPGGNALSYNEQFF. The CDR3 coding sequence is TGCGCCAGCAGCCAAACCCCGGGGGGAAACGCTCTCTCCTACAATGAGCAGTTCTTC.

The chain couples TRBV7-3 to TRBJ2-4, with TRBD1 matching 9 bases. This CDR3 is built from 16 residues. Germline trimming cut 4 bases from V and 3 bases from J; bases unmatched to any gene: 7. From germline, CDR1 is SGHTA and CDR2 FQGTGA. The CDR3, as DNA: TGTGCCAGCAGCTACCGGACAGGGGAAGTCAAAAACATTCAGTACTTC. It codes for CASSYRTGEVKNIQYF.

Ten or more counts support this clone. The CDR3 sequence: CASSLDEFGEAFF. The CDR3, as DNA: TGTGCCAGCAGCTTAGACGAGTTTGGTGAAGCTTTCTTT. The V call is TRBV7-9, the J call TRBJ1-1; D is ambiguous. The germline gives CDR1 SEHNR, CDR2 FQNEAQ (reference sequence). Deletions cut 1 base from V and 7 bases from J, with 10 bases between. The CDR3 is made up of 13 amino acids.

This clone was detected a few times. The V gene is TRBV9, the J gene TRBJ1-2; a weak D match, TRBD1 (6 bases). The CDR3 runs 16 residues. Per germline, CDR1 SGDLS and CDR2 YYNGEE. Trimming removed 2 bases at V and 0 bases at J, with 14 bases between. The CDR3 DNA is TGTGCCAGCAGCGTCGACCAGGGGTTGTCTAACTATGGCTACACCTTC. This translates into CASSVDQGLSNYGYTF. The whole variable domain, filled in from reference TRBV9 and TRBJ1-2, reads DSGVTQTPKHLITATGQRVTLRCSPRSGDLSVYWYQQSLDQGLQFLIQYYNGEERAKGNILERFSAQQFPDLHSELNLSSLELGDSALYFCASSVDQGLSNYGYTFGSGTRLTVV.

The chain joins TRBV5-1 to TRBJ2-3; perhaps TRBD2 as D (7 bases). The germline V gene has CDR1 SGHRS and CDR2 YFSETQ. Trimming left V 0 bases short and J 5 bases short, with 19 bases between. This CDR3 contains 17 residues. The CDR3 nucleotides are TGCGCCAGCAGCTTGGTGGGCGGGGGCCCCCCTCAAGATACGCAGTATTTT. Translated: CASSLVGGGPPQDTQYF.

The rearrangement joins TRBV30 to TRBJ2-5; maybe TRBD2 (5 bases). TRBJ2-7 explains the end of the DNA better; the J call may be wrong. CDR3 size: 13 residues. In germline, CDR1 is GTSNPN, CDR2 SVGIG (reference sequence). CDR3 in amino acids: CASRGPLSYEQYF. CDR3 DNA: TGTGCCTCCCGAGGGCCTCTTTCCTACGAGCAGTACTTC.

The CDR3 sequence is CASTQGGSYEQYF. The CDR3 DNA follows: TGTGCCAGCACTCAAGGGGGTTCCTACGAGCAGTACTTC. J is TRBJ2-7 and V is TRBV6-6, with D possibly TRBD1 on 6 matching bases. Deletions cut 7 bases from V and 1 base from J, with 11 bases between. The CDR3 covers 13 residues. From germline, CDR1 is MNHNY and CDR2 SVGAGI (reference sequence).

This sequence joins TRBV7-8 and TRBJ2-1; 8 bases are a match to TRBD2. The CDR3 has 16 residues. Per the germline V gene, CDR1 is SGHVS and CDR2 is FQNEAQ. Trimming took 5 bases from V and 9 from J; bases not matched to a gene: 15. CDR3 amino acids: CASSPLAGGPGGEQFF. The CDR3 DNA follows: TGTGCCAGCAGCCCCTTGGCGGGGGGTCCGGGAGGTGAGCAGTTCTTC.

V usage is TRBV5-4 and J usage is TRBJ1-4; 11 bases agree with TRBD1. The CDR3 sequence is 15 residues long. CDR1 SGHNT and CDR2 YYREEE come from the germline V gene (reference sequence). V trimming: 1 base; J trimming: 7 bases; junction bases outside the gene matches: 3. The CDR3 spells CASSLRTGGGEKLFF. CDR3 sequence (DNA): TGTGCCAGCAGCTTGCGGACAGGGGGCGGTGAAAAACTGTTTTTT.

The chain links TRBV28 to TRBJ2-5, with TRBD1 identical over 7 bases. With V trimmed by 5 bases and J by 5 bases, 8 bases remained unmatched. This CDR3 region has 14 residues. In germline, CDR1 is MDHEN, CDR2 SYDVKM. The CDR3 DNA reads TGTGCCAGCAGTCCTGGGACAGCTGGGGAGACCCAGTACTTC. It codes for CASSPGTAGETQYF.

The chain has TRBV7-2 and TRBJ1-2, with 8 bases identical to TRBD1. With V trimmed by 3 bases and J by 0 bases, 3 bases remained unmatched. The CDR3 consists of 15 residues. Germline-derived CDR1 and CDR2 are SGHTA and FQGNSA. CDR3 residues: CASSFETGANYGYTF. CDR3 coding DNA: TGTGCCAGCAGCTTTGAGACAGGGGCTAACTATGGCTACACCTTC.

This clone turned up a few times. V gene TRBV5-6 combines with J gene TRBJ1-1; D unclear. The length of the CDR3 is 13 residues. Germline V gene data show CDR1 as SGHDT and CDR2 as YYEEEE. V lost 1 base to trimming and J lost 5 bases, with 9 bases between them. The CDR3 DNA reads as TGTGCCAGCAGCTTGTCGCTGCAGACTGAAGCTTTCTTT. Encoded protein: CASSLSLQTEAFF.

The chain recombines TRBV6-5 with TRBJ2-2, with D hard to call. Per the germline V gene, CDR1 is MNHEY and CDR2 is SVGAGI. With 7 bases removed from V and 4 bases from J, the gap between germline ends came to 13 bases. The CDR3 has 14 residues. CDR3 residues: CASTLSTITGELFF. CDR3 nucleotides: TGTGCCAGCACCTTATCGACAATCACCGGGGAGCTGTTTTTT.

The rearrangement links TRBV19 to TRBJ1-1; D is ambiguous. The CDR3 is 11 amino acids. The germline V gene has CDR1 LNHDA and CDR2 SQIVND (reference sequence). V was trimmed by 5 bases and J by 5 bases, leaving 6 bases between them. The DNA of the CDR3 is TGTGCCAGTAGTCTGAGAACTGAAGCTTTCTTT. This sequence encodes CASSLRTEAFF.

The chain has TRBV10-3 and TRBJ1-2; 9 bases match TRBD1. Trimming cost V 0 bases and J 7 bases; bases outside gene matches: 3. The CDR3 is made up of 14 amino acids. Germline loops: CDR1 ENHRY, CDR2 SYGVKD. CDR3 loop: CAISESDRGSGYTF. CDR3 nucleotide sequence: TGTGCCATCAGTGAGTCGGACAGGGGTAGTGGCTACACCTTC.

This chain joins TRBV4-3 and TRBJ2-7; TRBD2 agrees at 10 bases. Germline assignment: CDR1 LGHNA and CDR2 YSLEER. This CDR3 region has 15 residues. Trimming cost V 3 bases and J 5 bases; bases outside gene matches: 7. DNA for the CDR3: TGCGCCAGCAGCCAGGGACTAGCGACCGTCGACGAGCAGTACTTC. Amino acids: CASSQGLATVDEQYF.

This chain joins TRBV30 and TRBJ1-1; TRBD1 is a possible D gene (5 bases). The CDR3 totals 16 residues. The germline V and J ends were trimmed by 0 bases and 5 bases, with 19 bases remaining between them. Germline assignment: CDR1 GTSNPN and CDR2 SVGIG (reference sequence). The CDR3 DNA reads as TGTGCCTGGAGTGTACCCACAGGTTTGGGAAGGACTGAAGCTTTCTTT. Protein product: CAWSVPTGLGRTEAFF.

For the CDR3, the DNA is TGTGCCAGCTCAACTAGGGCCTACAATGAGCAGTTCTTC. It translates to CASSTRAYNEQFF. The genes are TRBV7-3 and TRBJ2-1, with TRBD2 as a possible D gene (5 bases). Trimming took 8 bases from V and 2 from J, leaving 10 bases between them. The germline V gene encodes CDR1 SGHTA and CDR2 FQGTGA. The CDR3 is 13 residues long.